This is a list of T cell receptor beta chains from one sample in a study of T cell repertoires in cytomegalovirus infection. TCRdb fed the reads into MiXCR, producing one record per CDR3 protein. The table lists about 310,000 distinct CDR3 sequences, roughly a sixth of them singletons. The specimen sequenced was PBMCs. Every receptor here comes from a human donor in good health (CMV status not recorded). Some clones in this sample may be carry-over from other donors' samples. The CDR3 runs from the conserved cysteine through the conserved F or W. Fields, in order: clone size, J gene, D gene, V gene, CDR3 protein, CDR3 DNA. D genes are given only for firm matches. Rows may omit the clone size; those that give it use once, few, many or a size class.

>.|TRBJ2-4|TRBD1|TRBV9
CASSVGTGLAKNIQYF
TGTGCCAGCAGCGTCGGGACAGGGTTAGCCAAAAACATTCAGTACTTC
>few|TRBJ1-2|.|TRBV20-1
CSASAPQGFGYGYTF
TGCAGTGCTAGTGCTCCTCAGGGGTTCGGCTATGGCTACACCTTC
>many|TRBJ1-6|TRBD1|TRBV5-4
CASSPGQGKNSPLHF
TGTGCCAGCAGCCCAGGACAGGGGAAGAATTCACCCCTCCACTTT
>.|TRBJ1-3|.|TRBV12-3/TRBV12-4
CASSSQSITGNTIYF
TGTGCCAGCAGTTCACAGAGTATCACTGGAAACACCATATATTTT
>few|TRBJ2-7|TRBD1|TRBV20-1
CSARTGAYEQYF
TGCAGTGCTCGGACAGGTGCCTACGAGCAGTACTTC
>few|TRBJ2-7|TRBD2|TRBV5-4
CASSSPGGNVEQYF
TGTGCCAGCAGCTCCCCCGGGGGGAATGTCGAGCAGTACTTC
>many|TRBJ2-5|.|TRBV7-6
CASSSMGEETQYF
TGTGCCAGCAGCTCCATGGGGGAAGAGACCCAGTACTTC
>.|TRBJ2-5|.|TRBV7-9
CASSLVSGHQETQYF
TGTGCCAGCAGCTTAGTTTCAGGCCACCAAGAGACCCAGTACTTC
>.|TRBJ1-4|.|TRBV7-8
CASSLVRGATNEKLFF
TGTGCCAGCAGCTTAGTGAGGGGGGCGACTAATGAAAAACTGTTTTTT
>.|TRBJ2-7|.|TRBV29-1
CSVDIQGYEQYF
TGCAGCGTTGACATACAGGGCTACGAGCAGTACTTC
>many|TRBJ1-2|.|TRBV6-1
CASSPSGSNYGYTF
TGTGCCAGCAGCCCATCCGGGAGCAACTATGGCTACACCTTC
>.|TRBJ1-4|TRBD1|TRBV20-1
CSARVGQGNEKLFF
TGCAGTGCTAGAGTGGGACAGGGGAATGAAAAACTGTTTTTT
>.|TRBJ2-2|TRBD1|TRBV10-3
CAISESAGQANTGELFF
TGTGCCATCAGTGAGTCGGCGGGACAGGCGAACACCGGGGAGCTGTTTTTT
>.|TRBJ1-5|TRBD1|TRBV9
CASSRGTASNQPQHF
TGTGCCAGCAGCAGGGGGACAGCTAGCAATCAGCCCCAGCATTTT
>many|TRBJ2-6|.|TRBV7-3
CASSFGGSGANVLTF
TGTGCCAGCAGCTTCGGGGGCTCTGGGGCCAACGTCCTGACTTTC
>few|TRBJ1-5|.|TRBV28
CASSLGSSRGQHF
TGTGCCAGCAGTTTGGGTTCTTCAAGGGGCCAGCATTTT
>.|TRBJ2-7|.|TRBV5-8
CASSFREFADYEQYF
TGTGCCAGCAGCTTTCGGGAATTCGCTGACTACGAGCAGTACTTC
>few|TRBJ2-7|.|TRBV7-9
CASSLGSVYPGYEQYF
TGTGCCAGCAGCTTAGGCAGTGTATACCCTGGCTACGAGCAGTACTTC
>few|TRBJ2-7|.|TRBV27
CASKSAGRRGYEQYF
TGTGCCAGCAAGTCCGCTGGTCGTAGGGGCTACGAGCAGTACTTC
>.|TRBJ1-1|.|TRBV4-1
CASSLIPGGTEAFF
TGCGCCAGCAGCCTGATCCCTGGGGGAACTGAAGCTTTCTTT
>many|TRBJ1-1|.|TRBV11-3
CASSEQVNTEAFF
TGTGCCAGCAGCGAGCAGGTGAACACTGAAGCTTTCTTT
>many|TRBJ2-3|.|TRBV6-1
CASSEVMDSPPYF
TGTGCCAGCAGTGAAGTCATGGACTCCCCTCCGTATTTT
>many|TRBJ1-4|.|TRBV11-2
CASSLGRGGAANEKLFF
TGTGCCAGCAGCCTAGGGCGAGGGGGGGCTGCTAATGAAAAACTGTTTTTT
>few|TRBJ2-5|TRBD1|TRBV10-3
CAIRPGTGLQETQYF
TGTGCCATCAGACCCGGGACAGGGCTTCAAGAGACCCAGTACTTC
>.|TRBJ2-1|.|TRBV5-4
CASSLGGSYVHEQFF
TGTGCCAGCAGCTTGGGTGGATCTTACGTCCATGAGCAGTTCTTC
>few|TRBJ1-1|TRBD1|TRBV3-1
CASSPLKPRGQMNTEAFF
TGTGCCAGCAGCCCCCTTAAACCTAGGGGGCAGATGAACACTGAAGCTTTCTTT
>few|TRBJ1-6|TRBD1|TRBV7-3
CASSSSGGNSPLHF
TGTGCCAGCAGCTCCTCAGGGGGTAATTCACCCCTCCACTTT
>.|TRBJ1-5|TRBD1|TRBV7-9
CASSSLPGQGYQPQHF
TGTGCCAGCAGCTCACTTCCCGGACAGGGTTATCAGCCCCAGCATTTT
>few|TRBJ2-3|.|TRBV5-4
CASSLDFSDTQYF
TGTGCCAGCAGCTTAGACTTTTCAGATACGCAGTATTTT
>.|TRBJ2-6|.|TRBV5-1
CASRRMGAGANVLTF
TGCGCCAGCAGACGGATGGGGGCCGGGGCCAACGTCCTGACTTTC
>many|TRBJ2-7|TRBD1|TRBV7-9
CASSPRDRSSYEQYF
TGTGCCAGCAGCCCCCGGGACAGGAGCTCCTACGAGCAGTACTTC
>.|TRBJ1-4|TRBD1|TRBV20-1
CSARDRSTNEKLFF
TGCAGTGCTAGGGACAGGTCAACTAATGAAAAACTGTTTTTT
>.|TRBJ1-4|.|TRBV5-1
CASSLGLTPTNEKLFF
TGCGCCAGCAGCTTGGGCCTTACCCCAACTAATGAAAAACTGTTTTTT
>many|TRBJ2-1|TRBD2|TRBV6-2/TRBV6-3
CASSSAGLAGGDYNEQFF
TGTGCCAGCAGTTCCGCCGGACTAGCGGGGGGCGACTACAATGAGCAGTTCTTC
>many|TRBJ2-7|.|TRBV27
CASSFDRISYEQYF
TGTGCCAGCAGTTTCGACCGAATCTCCTACGAGCAGTACTTC
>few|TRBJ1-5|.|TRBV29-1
CSVELGLGQPQHF
TGCAGCGTTGAACTTGGTTTGGGGCAGCCCCAGCATTTT
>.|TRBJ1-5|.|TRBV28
CASSFWGENQPQHF
TGTGCCAGCAGTTTCTGGGGAGAAAATCAGCCCCAGCATTTT
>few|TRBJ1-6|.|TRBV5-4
CASSLVQPSYNSPLHF
TGTGCCAGCAGCTTGGTTCAGCCATCCTATAATTCACCCCTCCACTTT
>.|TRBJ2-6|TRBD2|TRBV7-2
CASSASGGNSGANVLTF
TGTGCCAGCAGCGCGAGCGGGGGCAACTCTGGGGCCAACGTCCTGACTTTC
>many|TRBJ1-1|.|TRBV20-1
CSARASGFEAFF
TGCAGTGCTAGAGCGTCCGGGTTTGAAGCTTTCTTT
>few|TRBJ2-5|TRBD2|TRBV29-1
CSAGGGTEETQYF
TGCAGCGCCGGGGGGGGAACCGAAGAGACCCAGTACTTC
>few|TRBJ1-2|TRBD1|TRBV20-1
CSAKDRGHYGYTF
TGCAGTGCCAAGGACAGGGGGCACTATGGCTACACCTTC
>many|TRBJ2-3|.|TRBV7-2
CAPARTETDTQYF
TGTGCTCCCGCGAGGACGGAGACAGATACGCAGTATTTT
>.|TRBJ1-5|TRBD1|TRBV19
CASSVFMGGQTNQPQHF
TGTGCCAGTAGTGTTTTTATGGGGGGACAGACCAATCAGCCCCAGCATTTT
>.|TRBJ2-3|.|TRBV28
CASTSGQATDTQYF
TGTGCCAGCACCTCGGGGCAGGCCACAGATACGCAGTATTTT
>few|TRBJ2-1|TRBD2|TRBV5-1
CASSTSGGAGHVSYNEQFF
TGCGCCAGCAGCACTAGCGGGGGGGCCGGTCATGTCTCCTACAATGAGCAGTTCTTC
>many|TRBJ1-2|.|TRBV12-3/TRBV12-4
CASSNQGYGYTF
TGTGCCAGCAGTAACCAGGGCTATGGCTACACCTTC
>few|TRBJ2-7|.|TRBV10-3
CAISSRYSYEQYF
TGTGCCATCAGTAGCCGGTACTCCTACGAGCAGTACTTC
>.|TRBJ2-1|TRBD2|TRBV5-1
CASSDPRGGSYSEQFF
TGCGCCAGCAGCGATCCGCGCGGGGGGTCTTACAGTGAGCAGTTCTTC
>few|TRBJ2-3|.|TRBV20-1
CSAGGAYGTDTQYF
TGCAGTGCAGGGGGGGCGTACGGCACAGATACGCAGTATTTT